What follows are 17 T cell receptor beta chains derived from one specimen sequenced in a study of T cells in Graves' hyperthyroidism and ophthalmopathy (dated by TCRdb to between 2018 and 2021). Library preparation was by multiplex PCR. This sample was sequenced with an Illumina HiSeq 2000. Amplification of TCR beta CDR3 regions was carried out from RNA transcripts. A first-round RT-PCR of the TCR CDR3 used the HTBI primer set with the Qiagen OneStep RT-PCR kit. TCRdb took the public reads, trimmed them with fastp at Q25, ran MiXCR for clone calling and kept in-frame beta chains. Rows with a matching CDR3 protein are joined into one entry that keeps the most common DNA and genes. This sample comprises 300,000 to 500,000 distinct CDR3 sequences, about 15% of them detected only once. 32% of the sample lies in the top ten. Sequenced sample: blood. All receptors derive from a woman between 25 and 40 years old with Graves' hyperthyroidism.

The CDR3 DNA is TGTGCCACCAGTGAAGGGCCAGGGGCAAACTATGGCTACACCTTC. Encoded protein: CATSEGPGANYGYTF. V and J are TRBV24-1 and TRBJ1-2; TRBD1 is a possible D gene (6 bases). Trimming left V 4 bases short and J 2 bases short, with 13 bases between. This CDR3 is built from 15 residues. The germline V gene encodes CDR1 KGHDR and CDR2 SFDVKD.

This chain uses TRBV6-4 with TRBJ1-1; D is unclear. V dropped 0 bases and J dropped 6 bases, with 8 bases sitting between them. The CDR3 sequence is 13 residues long. Germline CDR1 MRHNA, CDR2 SNTAGT. The CDR3 DNA is TGTGCCAGCAGTGACTCGCTGGGCGCTGAAGCTTTCTTT. It is translated as CASSDSLGAEAFF.

This clonotype was found many times. The gene calls are TRBV10-3 and TRBJ2-5; D possibly uses TRBD1 or TRBD2 (5 bases each). Per the germline V gene, CDR1 is ENHRY and CDR2 is SYGVKD. V was clipped by 11 bases and J by 5 bases, with 24 bases between them. This CDR3 comprises 15 residues. This CDR3 is CAVGRDQKARETQYF. In nucleotides, the CDR3 is TGTGCCGTCGGACGGGACCAAAAGGCAAGGGAGACCCAGTACTTC.

This clonotype was picked up a small number of times. A single base separates this from a much larger clone, so it may be a read error. The rearrangement links TRBV12-5 to TRBJ2-1; tentatively, D is TRBD2 (5 bases). Per the germline V gene, CDR1 is LGHNT and CDR2 is FRNRAP. The CDR3 sequence is 13 residues long. CDR3 sequence reads: CAGGFQLGDEQFF. DNA for the CDR3: TGTGCTGGTGGTTTCCAACTAGGCGATGAGCAGTTCTTC.

In this sample, this clonotype turned up a few times. V and J are TRBV27 and TRBJ2-2, with TRBD1 as a possible D gene (5 bases). The CDR3 is 17 residues long. V was clipped by 2 bases and J by 3 bases, with 16 bases between them. CDR1 MNHEY and CDR2 SMNVEV come from the germline V gene (reference sequence). The CDR3 loop reads CASSLRSSRTYTGELFF. CDR3 DNA: TGTGCCAGCAGTTTAAGGTCCTCGCGGACATACACCGGGGAGCTGTTTTTT.

The CDR3 region has the DNA TGTGCCAGTAGTACCGGGACGGGGGGTGGATGGACCCAGTACTTC. It yields the protein CASSTGTGGGWTQYF. The chain couples TRBV19 to TRBJ2-5, with 7 bases lining up with TRBD2. The V gene end was trimmed by 4 bases and the J gene end by 7 bases; junction bases not matched to a gene: 12. The CDR3 length is 15 residues. Germline CDR1 reads LNHDA; CDR2 reads SQIVND (reference sequence).

This sequence joins TRBV10-3 and TRBJ2-5; TRBD1 agrees at 12 bases. The CDR3 has 15 residues. CDR1 is ENHRY and CDR2 is SYGVKD in the germline V gene. V shed 5 bases, J shed 5 bases, and the junction held 6 bases outside the gene matches. The CDR3 sequence is CAISPGQGARETQYF. CDR3 DNA: TGTGCCATCAGTCCGGGACAGGGGGCGCGGGAGACCCAGTACTTC.

The V and J genes are TRBV19 and TRBJ1-6, with 8 positions matching TRBD1. Unmatched junction bases numbered 6, after V lost 5 bases and J lost 3 bases. This CDR3 is built from 16 residues. Per the germline V gene, CDR1 is LNHDA and CDR2 is SQIVND (reference sequence). In nucleotides, the CDR3 is TGTGCCAGTAGTCCGACAGGGGTACTCTATAATTCACCCCTCCACTTT. Residues: CASSPTGVLYNSPLHF.

This clonotype was seen ten or more times. The CDR3 DNA sequence: TGTGCCAGCTCACCATCCCTGAACACTGAAGCTTTCTTT. Translated, it gives CASSPSLNTEAFF. V usage is TRBV18 and J usage is TRBJ1-1; unclear D gene. The germline V gene has CDR1 KGHSH and CDR2 LQKENI. CDR3 length: 13 residues. Trimming removed 2 bases from V and 0 bases from J, with 4 bases in between.

The table lists this clonotype with many counts. The V gene is TRBV7-8, the J gene TRBJ2-5, with no clear D. The CDR3 covers 13 residues. Trimming pared 1 base from V and 1 base from J, leaving 4 bases between. CDR1 and CDR2 (germline): SGHVS, FQNEAQ. CDR3 DNA: TGTGCCAGCAGCTTAGTGACCCAAGAGACCCAGTACTTC. Its protein is CASSLVTQETQYF. Drawing the rest from reference TRBV7-8 and TRBJ2-5, the complete variable domain is GAGVSQSPRYKVAKRGQDVALRCDPISGHVSLFWYQQALGQGPEFLTYFQNEAQLDKSGLPSDRFFAERPEGSVSTLKIQRTQQEDSAVYLCASSLVTQETQYFGPGTRLLVL.

This clonotype was counted between two and nine times. V and J are TRBV3-1 and TRBJ2-2; D remains unclear. Trimming took off 7 bases at V and 0 bases at J, with 12 bases between the two ends. Germline loops: CDR1 LGHDT, CDR2 YNNKEL (reference sequence). The CDR3 covers 15 residues. The CDR3 DNA is TGTGCCAGCACCCCGGGTCAGGCGAACACCGGGGAGCTGTTTTTT. Translating gives CASTPGQANTGELFF.

This clonotype was recorded at least ten times. This chain links TRBV6-1 with TRBJ1-1; D remains ambiguous. Trimming removed 5 bases from V and 1 base from J, with 8 bases in between. The CDR3 length is 13 residues. The germline gives CDR1 MNHNS, CDR2 SASEGT. The CDR3: CASSRAENTEAFF. The DNA for the CDR3 is TGTGCCAGCAGTAGGGCAGAGAACACTGAAGCTTTCTTT.

The chain is built from TRBV5-1 and TRBJ2-3; 11 nucleotides agree with TRBD2. This CDR3 comprises 18 residues. V dropped 4 bases and J dropped 3; count of bases not matched to a gene: 13. Germline V gene sequence: CDR1 SGHRS, CDR2 YFSETQ. This CDR3 is CASSPRGSGRAGTDTQYF. In DNA, the CDR3 is TGCGCCAGCAGCCCCCGGGGTAGCGGGAGGGCCGGAACAGATACGCAGTATTTT.

The rearrangement joins TRBV29-1 to TRBJ2-5, with 11 nucleotides matching TRBD2. J gave up 4 bases and V 6 bases, and 7 bases lay outside the gene matches. Germline V CDR1 and CDR2: SQVTM, ANQGSEA. The CDR3 spans 14 residues. As DNA, the CDR3 is TGCAGCGTCGCTACTAGCGGGGGCCCAGAGACCCAGTACTTC. Translating gives CSVATSGGPETQYF.

At least ten counts were recorded for this clonotype. The genes are TRBV11-2 and TRBJ1-4; 8 positions agree with TRBD1. Losses at the gene ends were 1 base for V and 8 bases for J; bases not matched to a gene: 6. The CDR3 is 15 amino acids. Per germline, CDR1 SGHAT and CDR2 FQNNGV. The chain's CDR3 is CASSLAGQGGEKLFF. The CDR3 nucleotides are TGTGCCAGCAGCTTAGCTGGACAGGGAGGGGAAAAACTGTTTTTT.

CDR3 sequence: CASSRSKSSGNTIYF. CDR3 sequence (DNA): TGTGCCAGCAGTCGATCAAAGAGCTCTGGAAACACCATATATTTT. The chain is built from TRBV7-2 and TRBJ1-3; D gene ambiguous. CDR1 is SGHTA, CDR2 FQGNSA, per germline. Trimming removed 6 bases at V and 0 bases at J, with 12 bases between. The CDR3 consists of 15 residues.

This clonotype showed up just a few times. The chain couples TRBV2 to TRBJ2-5; D assignment may be TRBD1 or TRBD2 (7 bases each). Trimming removed 6 bases from V and 4 bases from J, with 15 bases in between. This CDR3 is built from 14 residues. CDR1 and CDR2 from the germline V gene are SNHLY and FYNNEI. CDR3 sequence (DNA): TGTGCCAGCAGGATAACAGGGGAGGGAGAGACCCAGTACTTC. The encoded protein is CASRITGEGETQYF.